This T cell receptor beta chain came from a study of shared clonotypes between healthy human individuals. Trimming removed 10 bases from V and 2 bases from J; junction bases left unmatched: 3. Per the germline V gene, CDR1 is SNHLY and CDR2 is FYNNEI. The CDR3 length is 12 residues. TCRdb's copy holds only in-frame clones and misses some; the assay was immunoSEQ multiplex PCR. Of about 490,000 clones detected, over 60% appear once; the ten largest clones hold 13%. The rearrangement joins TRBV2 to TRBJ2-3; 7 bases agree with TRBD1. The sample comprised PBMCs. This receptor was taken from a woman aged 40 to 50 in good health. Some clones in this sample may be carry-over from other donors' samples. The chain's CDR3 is CATGQVTDTQYF. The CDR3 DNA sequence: TGTGCCACAGGACAGGTCACAGATACGCAGTATTTT.